A selection of T cell receptor beta chains follows, all from one sample in a study of identifying expanded T cells in peripheral blood. The protocol was immunoSEQ multiplex PCR, while the TCRdb copy is restricted to in-frame clones and leaves out a portion. Of tens of thousands of clones in the sample, over 80% were seen once. Material for sequencing was blood. The receptors come from a person aged 18 to 75 in good health. Each CDR3 is given with its conserved first and last residue. Each record gives: J gene, V gene, D gene, clone size, CDR3 DNA, CDR3 protein. The D gene is left open where the match is weak. Not all rows give a size; the values are once, few, many and, for expanded clones, a class.

>TRBJ2-2|TRBV14|TRBD2|.
TGTGCCAGCAGCTTACGGACTAGCGGTCAAAACACCGGGGAGCTGTTTTTT
CASSLRTSGQNTGELFF
>TRBJ2-5|TRBV18|TRBD1|once
TGTGCCAGCTCACCACGGGACAGAGAGGGTACGGAGACCCAGTACTTC
CASSPRDREGTETQYF
>TRBJ2-7|TRBV25-1|.|.
TGTGCCAGCAGTCCGCGGGACGAACGCTACGAGCAGTACTTC
CASSPRDERYEQYF
>TRBJ2-7|TRBV5-1|TRBD1|.
TGCGCCAGCAGCCTAACCGGGACAGGGGTAAGCGAGCAGTACTTC
CASSLTGTGVSEQYF
>TRBJ2-7|TRBV5-1|TRBD1|.
TGCGCCAGCAGCTTGGCCGGACAGGGCGGCGAGCAGTACTTC
CASSLAGQGGEQYF
>TRBJ1-1|TRBV7-8|.|.
TGTGCCAGCAGCCTCGGGGGGCTGAACACTGAAGCTTTCTTT
CASSLGGLNTEAFF
>TRBJ1-3|TRBV11-2|.|.
TGTGCCAGCAGCGTGACCCTAAGGGGCTCTGGAAACACCATATATTTT
CASSVTLRGSGNTIYF
>TRBJ2-7|TRBV7-2|.|.
TGTGCCAGCAGCTTAGCGGGTACCGGGGGAGCCTACGAGCAGTACTTC
CASSLAGTGGAYEQYF
>TRBJ2-1|TRBV27|.|large
TGTGCCAGCAGTTTATTGTTCGGGGGCACTGGTGAGTTCTTC
CASSLLFGGTGEFF
>TRBJ2-5|TRBV29-1|.|few
TGCAGCGCTCACCCGATCGGGGGGCGGGAGACCCAGTACTTC
CSAHPIGGRETQYF
>TRBJ1-3|TRBV2|TRBD1|.
TGTGCCAGCAGGACAGGGCTTGGAAACACCATATATTTT
CASRTGLGNTIYF
>TRBJ1-2|TRBV11-2|.|few
TGTGCCAGCAGCTTAGAGCCTCAGGCGCGAGGCTACACCTTC
CASSLEPQARGYTF
>TRBJ2-1|TRBV4-3|TRBD2|.
TGCGCCAGCAGCCAAGGGACTAGCGAGGATGAGCAGTTCTTC
CASSQGTSEDEQFF
>TRBJ2-7|TRBV28|TRBD1|once
TGTGCCAGCAGTATGCACCGGGACAGGGTATCCGACGAGCAGTACTTC
CASSMHRDRVSDEQYF
>TRBJ1-3|TRBV6-5|.|.
TGTGCCAGCAGTTACAGACCTCAGGGTCGTGGAAACACCATATATTTT
CASSYRPQGRGNTIYF
>TRBJ1-3|TRBV11-2|.|.
TGTGCCAGCAGCTTAGACCCGAAAGGCAAGGGCTCTGGAAACACCATATATTTT
CASSLDPKGKGSGNTIYF
>TRBJ2-6|TRBV25-1|.|.
TGTGCCAGCAGTCCAAGGGGGGAGGCTGGGGCCAACGTCCTGACTTTC
CASSPRGEAGANVLTF
>TRBJ2-5|TRBV11-2|.|.
TGTGCCAGCAGCTTAGATCGAGGGACCCAGTACTTC
CASSLDRGTQYF
>TRBJ2-5|TRBV7-8|TRBD2|.
TGTGCCAGCAGTTTAGCGGGAAGACAAGAGACCCAGTACTTC
CASSLAGRQETQYF
>TRBJ2-7|TRBV19|.|once
TGTGCCAGTAGTATATACGCGGCGGAGAGCTACGAGCAGTACTTC
CASSIYAAESYEQYF
>TRBJ2-3|TRBV7-2|.|few
TGTGCCAGCAGCTTGGGAGGACATGCCGCCACAGATACGCAGTATTTT
CASSLGGHAATDTQYF
>TRBJ2-7|TRBV13|.|.
TGTGCCAGCAGCTTACGGGGGACCTACGAGCAGTACTTC
CASSLRGTYEQYF
>TRBJ2-7|TRBV19|TRBD1|.
TGTGCCAGTAGCCGGGACAGGGACTACGAGCAGTACTTC
CASSRDRDYEQYF
>TRBJ2-7|TRBV27|.|.
TGTGCCAGCAGCCTGACAGGCCTCTCCGGTGAGCAGTACTTC
CASSLTGLSGEQYF
>TRBJ2-7|TRBV15|.|.
TGTGCCACCAGCAGAGGCCTACCTGACAGCTCCTACGAGCAGTACTTC
CATSRGLPDSSYEQYF
>TRBJ2-1|TRBV4-1|.|.
TGCGCTGTCCGCCGGAGCGTTACCTACAATGAGCAGTTCTTC
CAVRRSVTYNEQFF
>TRBJ1-2|TRBV5-1|.|medium-sized
TGCGCCAGCAGCTTGGAAAGTGGAGCTACTAACTATGGCTACACCTTC
CASSLESGATNYGYTF
>TRBJ2-3|TRBV10-2|.|.
TGCGCCAGCAGTGAGAATCCGAGCACAGATACGCAGTATTTT
CASSENPSTDTQYF
>TRBJ2-6|TRBV4-3|.|once
TGCGCCAGCAAACCGAGCTCTGGGGCCAACGTCCTGACTTTC
CASKPSSGANVLTF
>TRBJ2-1|TRBV5-4|.|.
TGTGCCAGCAGCGGGGGCCGTCCAATTATCTACAATGAGCAGTTCTTC
CASSGGRPIIYNEQFF
>TRBJ2-5|TRBV7-6|.|.
TGTGCCAGCAGCCCCACCGGGGGTAGCGGATTCCAAGAGACCCAGTACTTC
CASSPTGGSGFQETQYF
>TRBJ1-1|TRBV7-9|TRBD1|.
TGTGCCAGCAGCTTAACCTCTTTCCGGGACAGGGGAACTGAAGCTTTCTTT
CASSLTSFRDRGTEAFF
>TRBJ2-1|TRBV7-8|TRBD2|.
TGTGCCAGCAGCTTAGCGCAAGCGGGGCTTACCTACAATGAGCAGTTCTTC
CASSLAQAGLTYNEQFF
>TRBJ2-4|TRBV29-1|.|.
TGCAGCCCCCGGGCCAGTACCCTTAGCAAAAACATTCAGTACTTC
CSPRASTLSKNIQYF
>TRBJ2-2|TRBV5-1|.|.
TGCGCCAGCAGCCCACAGGGTGGGTCCGGGGAGCTGTTTTTT
CASSPQGGSGELFF
>TRBJ2-5|TRBV7-8|.|.
TGTGCCAGCAGCCCAATAGTTGAGACCCAGTACTTC
CASSPIVETQYF
>TRBJ2-7|TRBV18|TRBD1|.
TGTGCCAGCTCACCAGGGGGACAGGGAGCCTACGAGCAGTACTTC
CASSPGGQGAYEQYF
>TRBJ2-5|TRBV25-1|.|.
TGTGCCAGCAGTGAATTCGTCAGAAGCCAAGAGACCCAGTACTTC
CASSEFVRSQETQYF
>TRBJ2-3|TRBV27|.|.
TGTGCCAGCAGTTTCGGGTCAGATACGCAGTATTTT
CASSFGSDTQYF
>TRBJ1-1|TRBV6-6|.|few
TGTGCCAGCAGTTTGACACTGAACACTGAAGCTTTCTTT
CASSLTLNTEAFF
>TRBJ2-7|TRBV6-1|.|.
TGTGCCAGCATGGACCGACAGGCGAGCTCCTACGAGCAGTACTTC
CASMDRQASSYEQYF
>TRBJ1-2|TRBV9|.|.
TGTGCCAGCAGCGTAGCTCTGGGGACAAAGTATGGCTACACCTTC
CASSVALGTKYGYTF
>TRBJ2-1|TRBV19|.|.
TGTGCCAGTACCCCCGGGACTCGCCTGGGAAATGAGCAGTTCTTC
CASTPGTRLGNEQFF
>TRBJ2-7|TRBV5-4|TRBD1|.
TGTGCCAGCAGCCGACAGGGCCCTCCCTACGAGCAGTACTTC
CASSRQGPPYEQYF
>TRBJ2-7|TRBV15|.|.
TGTGCCACCAGCAGAGGGGGTGACCCTACCTACGAGCAGTACTTC
CATSRGGDPTYEQYF
>TRBJ1-1|TRBV6-5|.|.
TGTGCCAGCAGAAGAGCCACTGAAGCTTTCTTT
CASRRATEAFF
>TRBJ2-7|TRBV11-3|TRBD1|once
TGTGCCAGCAGAGGGGGACAGCAGAGCTCCTACGAGCAGTACTTC
CASRGGQQSSYEQYF
>TRBJ2-2|TRBV6-5|TRBD2|once
TGTGCCAGCAGTGGGCGGGAGTGGTACACCGGGGAGCTGTTTTTT
CASSGREWYTGELFF
>TRBJ2-1|TRBV7-9|TRBD2|.
TGTGCCAGCAGCCTCCTATCTAGCGGACCCTACAATGAGCAGTTCTTC
CASSLLSSGPYNEQFF
>TRBJ2-1|TRBV19|.|.
TGTGCCAGTAGTGAGCTGAGTCATACCACACCGTTCTTC
CASSELSHTTPFF
>TRBJ2-1|TRBV30|.|.
TGTGCCTGGAGTGTAGTCCAGACAGGTCAGTTCTTC
CAWSVVQTGQFF
>TRBJ2-3|TRBV7-9|.|.
TGTGCCAGCAGCTACGTGGGGTTTCTACTCCCGAACGGCACAGATACGCAGTATTTT
CASSYVGFLLPNGTDTQYF
>TRBJ2-7|TRBV4-3|TRBD1|once
TGCGCCAGCAGCCTGATACAGGGGGCGAGAAACGAGCAGTACTTC
CASSLIQGARNEQYF
>TRBJ2-7|TRBV13|TRBD2|once
TGTGCCAGCAGCCACTTCGGGGGGTCCGCCTACGAGCAGTACTTC
CASSHFGGSAYEQYF
>TRBJ2-7|TRBV6-1|.|.
TGTGCCAGCAGGGGGACCGGGGCCACTTCCGAGCAGTACTTC
CASRGTGATSEQYF
>TRBJ2-4|TRBV6-1|.|few
TGTGCCAGCAGTGAAGTACAGACCATCAAAAACATTCAGTACTTC
CASSEVQTIKNIQYF
>TRBJ1-2|TRBV19|.|.
TGTGCCAGTAGTATAGATGAGCGGCTCTATGGCTACACCTTC
CASSIDERLYGYTF